These T cell receptor beta chains were read from a single sample in a study of tumor-infiltrating lymphocytes in primary liver carcinoma. TCRdb independently ran MiXCR on the multiplex PCR reads; one entry per CDR3 protein. Among about 180,000 distinct CDR3 sequences listed, approximately 60% were seen once. Sample: peripheral blood. These TCRs come from a man aged 35-49 years with primary liver carcinoma and hepatitis B virus infection. CDR3s include the opening cysteine and the closing phenylalanine or tryptophan. A D gene is named only where the DNA matches it firmly. Clone sizes are given selectively: once, few, many, or a class where the clone is expanded.

d_gene | j_gene | abundance | v_gene | CDR3nt | CDR3aa
TRBD1 | TRBJ1-4 | many | TRBV11-1 | TGTGCCAGCAGCCACAACAGGGGACCTAATGAAAAACTGTTTTTT | CASSHNRGPNEKLFF
NA | TRBJ2-5 | many | TRBV11-1 | TGTGCCAGCAGCTTAGTCGGATCAAGGAAGAAGTACCAAGAGACCCAGTACTTC | CASSLVGSRKKYQETQYF
NA | TRBJ2-7 | few | TRBV28 | TGTGCCAGCAGTTTATTGGGCGTTATGGACGAGCAGTACTTC | CASSLLGVMDEQYF
NA | TRBJ2-2 | NA | TRBV19 | TGTGCCAGTAAAAGCGGAACCGGGGAGCTGTTTTTT | CASKSGTGELFF
NA | TRBJ1-1 | many | TRBV11-2 | TGTGCCAGCAGCTACAATAGAGACACTGAAGCTTTCTTT | CASSYNRDTEAFF
NA | TRBJ2-1 | few | TRBV29-1 | TGCAGCGTTGGGGTGGGAGCCGGCGATGAGCAGTTCTTC | CSVGVGAGDEQFF
TRBD2 | TRBJ2-7 | NA | TRBV7-9 | TGTGCCAGCAGCATTAGCGGGAGGGCCTATGAGCAGTACTTC | CASSISGRAYEQYF
TRBD1 | TRBJ2-7 | many | TRBV11-2 | TGTGCCAGCAGCCAGACAGGGGAAGGCTACGAGCAGTACTTC | CASSQTGEGYEQYF
NA | TRBJ1-1 | NA | TRBV12-2 | TGTGCAAGTCGCCATGAAGCTTCCTTT | CASRHEASF
TRBD1 | TRBJ1-3 | NA | TRBV6-6 | TGTGCCAGCAGTTACGGTCCAGGGGGCAATGGAAACACCATATATTTT | CASSYGPGGNGNTIYF
NA | TRBJ2-5 | NA | TRBV6-6 | TGTGCCAGCAGACGACAGTTCGGCACCCAAGAGACCCAGTACTTC | CASRRQFGTQETQYF
NA | TRBJ1-1 | NA | TRBV11-2 | TGTGCCAGCACCTTAGATTCCAGGATGAACACTGAAGCTTTCTTT | CASTLDSRMNTEAFF
NA | TRBJ1-1 | once | TRBV11-2 | TGTGCCAGCATGCGCAATTCCGGGCCTGAAGCTTTCTTT | CASMRNSGPEAFF
TRBD2 | TRBJ2-1 | NA | TRBV4-1 | TGCGCCAGCAGCCCATCAGGCGGACTAGCGGGAGTCGGGCTCGATGAGCAGTTCTTC | CASSPSGGLAGVGLDEQFF
NA | TRBJ1-1 | NA | TRBV4-1 | TGCGCCAGCAGCCGAGATGAGGCCAGGAACACTGAAGCTTTCTTT | CASSRDEARNTEAFF
NA | TRBJ2-6 | NA | TRBV4-1 | TGTGTCAGCAGCCAAGGTCCGGTATCTGGGGCCAACGTCCTGACTTTC | CVSSQGPVSGANVLTF
NA | TRBJ2-7 | NA | TRBV28 | TGTGCCAGCAGTACCAGGGAGGTCTATTCCTACGAGCAGTACTTC | CASSTREVYSYEQYF
TRBD1 | TRBJ2-1 | NA | TRBV11-2 | TGTGCCAGCGGCCGACCGGGGACAGGGGGCTACAATGAGCAGTTCTTC | CASGRPGTGGYNEQFF
NA | TRBJ1-1 | many | TRBV4-1 | TGCGCCAGCAGTCAAAAGAGGTTTAACACTGAAGCTTTCTTT | CASSQKRFNTEAFF
TRBD1 | TRBJ2-7 | once | TRBV11-2 | TGTGCCAGCAGTTTAGATTATCAACCAGGGACAGGGGCATACGAGCAGTACTTC | CASSLDYQPGTGAYEQYF
TRBD1 | TRBJ1-1 | NA | TRBV10-2 | TGCGCCAGCAGTGAGCCGGGCAGGGGGTACACTGAAGCTTTCTTT | CASSEPGRGYTEAFF
TRBD1 | TRBJ2-2 | many | TRBV11-2 | TGTGCCAGCAGCTCGGGACAGGGTGACACCGGGGAGCTGTTTTTT | CASSSGQGDTGELFF
TRBD1 | TRBJ1-4 | many | TRBV4-2 | TGTGCCAGCAGCCAAGATAGGGTGGAATCAGGGGGCAGGGTTTTT | CASSQDRVESGGRVF
NA | TRBJ2-3 | NA | TRBV5-6 | TGTGCCAGCAGCATATGGGAGGCAGATACGCAGTATTTT | CASSIWEADTQYF
NA | TRBJ2-6 | NA | TRBV10-3 | TGTGCCATCAGTGATCTGGGGGCTGGGGGGGCCAACGTCCTGACTTTC | CAISDLGAGGANVLTF
NA | TRBJ1-2 | NA | TRBV11-2 | TGTGTCACCAGCTTAGATCCCCAGGGTCCTATCTATGGCTACACCTTC | CVTSLDPQGPIYGYTF
NA | TRBJ2-7 | NA | TRBV11-1 | TGTGCCAGCAGCCTGGAGGGGGACGAGCGGTACTTC | CASSLEGDERYF
NA | TRBJ2-7 | NA | TRBV4-1 | TGCGCCAGCAGCCCACCGGGACAAGCGGTCTACGAGCAGTACTTC | CASSPPGQAVYEQYF
NA | TRBJ2-5 | NA | TRBV11-2 | TGTGCCAGCAGCCTTGCGCACCGGGAAATCCAGTACTTC | CASSLAHREIQYF
NA | TRBJ1-5 | NA | TRBV12-3/TRBV12-4 | TGTGCCAGCAGTCTAGTGGGAGGAATTCCAGATACGCAGCATTTT | CASSLVGGIPDTQHF
TRBD2 | TRBJ2-2 | few | TRBV4-2 | TGTGCCAGCAGCCAAGTTAGCGGGAAGAACACCGGGGAGCTGTTTTTT | CASSQVSGKNTGELFF
NA | TRBJ1-5 | NA | TRBV6-5 | TGTGCCAACAGTTCCTCGGGAGGGCCCAATCAGCCCCAGCATTTT | CANSSSGGPNQPQHF
NA | TRBJ2-7 | few | TRBV29-1 | TGCAGCGTTGTGCGGGCGATAGGTACCTACGAGCAGTACTTC | CSVVRAIGTYEQYF
NA | TRBJ2-5 | NA | TRBV11-2 | TGTGCCAGCAGCTTAGGAGCCCTAGAGACCCAGTACTTC | CASSLGALETQYF
TRBD2 | TRBJ2-2 | NA | TRBV12-3/TRBV12-4 | TGTGCCAGCAGTTTAGGGAGCGGACTAGCGGGTGATTACGGGGAGCTGTTTTTT | CASSLGSGLAGDYGELFF
TRBD2 | TRBJ2-1 | once | TRBV5-4 | TGTGCCAGCAGGGTGGGACTAGCGGGATATGGCGATGAGCAGTTCTTC | CASRVGLAGYGDEQFF
TRBD1 | TRBJ2-3 | NA | TRBV6-5 | TGTGCCAGCAGTTACGAACGTCCGGGACAGGGGGCTCGAGATACGCAGTATTTT | CASSYERPGQGARDTQYF